The clone carrying this T cell receptor (beta chain) was detected once. Its antigen is currently unknown. The data are from a study of shared clonotypes between healthy human individuals. Study results and caveats: Approximately 5.4% of naive CD4 clonotypes were common to a few donors.

The CDR3 spans 16 residues. V was clipped by 1 base and J by 1 base; unmatched bases: 6. Germline V gene data show CDR1 as MNHEY and CDR2 as SVGAGI. The repertoire was sequenced with immunoSEQ multiplex PCR; TCRdb's copy has only in-frame clones and lacks some. The table lists fewer than 700,000 clones, about 95% of them singletons. Naivety among CD8 cells was defined by CD45RO negativity and positive CCR7 selection, thereby excluding terminally differentiated effector memory CD45RA+ cells. Free of recent acute infections or vaccinations, the donors were healthy HIV-negative adults. The specimen sequenced was naive CD8+ T cells sorted from blood. The chain is built from TRBV6-5 and TRBJ2-7, with TRBD2 matching over 8 bases. This sequence was found in a woman in her 30s in good health. Here the CDR3 reads CASSYWSSGSSYEQYF. The CDR3 DNA sequence: TGTGCCAGCAGTTACTGGTCCAGCGGGAGTTCCTACGAGCAGTACTTC.